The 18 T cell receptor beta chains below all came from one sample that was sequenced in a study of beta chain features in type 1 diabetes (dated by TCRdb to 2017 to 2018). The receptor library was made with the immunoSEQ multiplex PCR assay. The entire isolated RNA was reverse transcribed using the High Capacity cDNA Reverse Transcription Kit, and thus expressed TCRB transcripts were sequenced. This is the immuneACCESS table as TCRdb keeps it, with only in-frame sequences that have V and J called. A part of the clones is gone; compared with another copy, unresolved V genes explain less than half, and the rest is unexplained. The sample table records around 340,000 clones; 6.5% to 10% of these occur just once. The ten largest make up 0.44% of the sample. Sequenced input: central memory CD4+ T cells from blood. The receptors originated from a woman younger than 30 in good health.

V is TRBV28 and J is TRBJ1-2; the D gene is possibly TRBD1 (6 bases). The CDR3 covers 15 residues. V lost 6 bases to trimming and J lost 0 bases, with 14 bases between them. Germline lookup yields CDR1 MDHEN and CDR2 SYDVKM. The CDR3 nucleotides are TGTGCCAGCAGCCCCCCGGACAGTTCTAACTATGGCTACACCTTC. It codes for CASSPPDSSNYGYTF.

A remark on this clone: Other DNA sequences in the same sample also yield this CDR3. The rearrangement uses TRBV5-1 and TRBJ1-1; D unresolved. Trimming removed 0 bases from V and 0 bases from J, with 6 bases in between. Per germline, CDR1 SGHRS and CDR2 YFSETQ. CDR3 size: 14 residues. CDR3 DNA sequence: TGCGCCAGCAGCTTGGGCAGCATGAACACTGAAGCTTTCTTT. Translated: CASSLGSMNTEAFF.

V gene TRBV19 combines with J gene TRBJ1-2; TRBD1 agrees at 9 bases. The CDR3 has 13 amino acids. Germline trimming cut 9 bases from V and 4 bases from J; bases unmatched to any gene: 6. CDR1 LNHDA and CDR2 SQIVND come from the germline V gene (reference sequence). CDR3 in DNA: TGTGCCAGCACGGACAGGGGCGCCTATGGCTACACCTTC. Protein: CASTDRGAYGYTF. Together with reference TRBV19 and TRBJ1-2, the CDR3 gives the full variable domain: DGGITQSPKYLFRKEGQNVTLSCEQNLNHDAMYWYRQDPGQGLRLIYYSQIVNDFQKGDIAEGYSVSREKKESFPLTVTSAQKNPTAFYLCASTDRGAYGYTFGSGTRLTVV.

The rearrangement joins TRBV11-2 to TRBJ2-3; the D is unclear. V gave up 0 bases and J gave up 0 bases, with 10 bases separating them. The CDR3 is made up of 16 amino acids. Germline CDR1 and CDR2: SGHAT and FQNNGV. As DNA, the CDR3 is TGTGCCAGCAGCTTAGACGCGACAACTAGCACAGATACGCAGTATTTT. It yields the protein CASSLDATTSTDTQYF.

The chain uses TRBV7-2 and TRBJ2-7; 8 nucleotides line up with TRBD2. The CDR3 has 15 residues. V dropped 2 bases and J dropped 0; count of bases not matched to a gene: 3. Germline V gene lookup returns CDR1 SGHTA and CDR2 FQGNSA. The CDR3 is CASSLFSGSSYEQYF. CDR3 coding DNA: TGTGCCAGCAGCTTATTCAGCGGGAGCTCCTACGAGCAGTACTTC.

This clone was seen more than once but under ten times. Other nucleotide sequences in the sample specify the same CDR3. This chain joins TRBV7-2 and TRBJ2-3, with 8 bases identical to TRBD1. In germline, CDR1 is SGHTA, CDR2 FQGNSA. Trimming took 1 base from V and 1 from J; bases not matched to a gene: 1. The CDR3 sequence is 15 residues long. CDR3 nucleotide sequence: TGTGCCAGCAGCTTAGAGGGACAGGGCACAGATACGCAGTATTTT. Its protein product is CASSLEGQGTDTQYF.

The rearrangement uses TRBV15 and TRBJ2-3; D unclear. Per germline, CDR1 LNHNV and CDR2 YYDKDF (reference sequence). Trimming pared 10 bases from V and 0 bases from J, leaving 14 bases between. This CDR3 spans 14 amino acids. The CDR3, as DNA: TGTGCCATTCGAGGTCCACTGAGCACAGATACGCAGTATTTT. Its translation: CAIRGPLSTDTQYF.

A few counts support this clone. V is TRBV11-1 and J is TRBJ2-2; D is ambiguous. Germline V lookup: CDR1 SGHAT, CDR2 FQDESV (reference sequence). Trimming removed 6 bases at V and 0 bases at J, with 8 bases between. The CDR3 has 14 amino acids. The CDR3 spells CASRAGANTGELFF. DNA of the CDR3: TGTGCCAGCAGGGCTGGGGCGAACACCGGGGAGCTGTTTTTT.

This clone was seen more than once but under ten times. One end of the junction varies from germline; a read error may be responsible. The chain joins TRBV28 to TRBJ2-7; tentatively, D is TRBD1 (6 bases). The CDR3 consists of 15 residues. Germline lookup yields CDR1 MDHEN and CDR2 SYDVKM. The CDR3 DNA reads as TGTGCCAGCAATTTAAGCCGGGACACACCGCGCGAGCAGTACTTC. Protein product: CASNLSRDTPREQYF.

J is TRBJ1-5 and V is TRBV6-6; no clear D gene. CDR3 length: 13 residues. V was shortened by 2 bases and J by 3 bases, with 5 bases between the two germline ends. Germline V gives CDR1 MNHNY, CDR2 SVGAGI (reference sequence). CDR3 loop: CASSYDLNQPQHF. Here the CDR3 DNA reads TGTGCCAGCAGTTACGATCTCAATCAGCCCCAGCATTTT.

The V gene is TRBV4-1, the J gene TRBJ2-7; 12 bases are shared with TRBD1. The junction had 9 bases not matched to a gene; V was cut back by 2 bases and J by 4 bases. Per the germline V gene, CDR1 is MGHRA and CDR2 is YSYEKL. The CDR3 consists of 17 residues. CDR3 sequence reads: CASSQQFGTGGMYEQYF. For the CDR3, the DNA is TGCGCCAGCAGCCAACAATTCGGGACAGGGGGCATGTACGAGCAGTACTTC.

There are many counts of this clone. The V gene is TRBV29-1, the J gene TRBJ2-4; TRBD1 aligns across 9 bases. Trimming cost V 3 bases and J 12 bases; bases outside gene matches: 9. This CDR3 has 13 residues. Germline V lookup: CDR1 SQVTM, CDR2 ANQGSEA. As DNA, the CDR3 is TGCAGCGTTGACGTGGGACAGGGTGATGCTCAGTACTTC. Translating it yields CSVDVGQGDAQYF.

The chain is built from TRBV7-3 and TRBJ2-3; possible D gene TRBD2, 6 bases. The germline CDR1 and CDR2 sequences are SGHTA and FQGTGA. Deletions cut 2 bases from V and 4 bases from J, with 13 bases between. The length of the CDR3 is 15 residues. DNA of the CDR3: TGTGCCAGCAGCTTAGCTTGGCGGGAATCAGATACGCAGTATTTT. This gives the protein CASSLAWRESDTQYF.

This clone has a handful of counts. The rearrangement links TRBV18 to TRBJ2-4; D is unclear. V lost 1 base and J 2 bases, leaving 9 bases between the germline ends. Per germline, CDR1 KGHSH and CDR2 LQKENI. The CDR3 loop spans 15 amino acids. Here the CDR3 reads CASSPLEITKNIQYF. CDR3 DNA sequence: TGTGCCAGCTCACCACTCGAGATTACCAAAAACATTCAGTACTTC.

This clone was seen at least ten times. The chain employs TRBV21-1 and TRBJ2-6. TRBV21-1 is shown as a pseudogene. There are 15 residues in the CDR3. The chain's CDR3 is CASSNRPSGANVLTF. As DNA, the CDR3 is TGTGCCAGCAGCAATAGGCCCTCTGGGGCCAACGTCCTGACTTTC.

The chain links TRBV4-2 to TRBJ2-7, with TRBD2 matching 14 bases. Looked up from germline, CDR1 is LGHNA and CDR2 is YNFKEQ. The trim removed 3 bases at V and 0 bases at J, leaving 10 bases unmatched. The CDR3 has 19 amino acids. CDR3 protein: CASSHKGGLAGGDSYEQYF. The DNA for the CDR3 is TGTGCCAGCAGCCACAAAGGCGGACTAGCGGGAGGAGACTCCTACGAGCAGTACTTC.

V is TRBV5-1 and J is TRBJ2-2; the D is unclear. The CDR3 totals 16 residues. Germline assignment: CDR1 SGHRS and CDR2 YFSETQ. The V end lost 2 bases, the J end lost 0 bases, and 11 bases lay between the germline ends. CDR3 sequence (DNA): TGCGCCAGCAGCTTAGTAGTCACCTCGAACACCGGGGAGCTGTTTTTT. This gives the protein CASSLVVTSNTGELFF.

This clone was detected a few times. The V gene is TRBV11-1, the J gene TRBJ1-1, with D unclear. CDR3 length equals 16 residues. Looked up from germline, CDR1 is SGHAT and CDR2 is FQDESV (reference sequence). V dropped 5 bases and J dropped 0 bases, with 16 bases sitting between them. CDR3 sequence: CASSPHMLSMNTEAFF. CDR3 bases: TGTGCCAGCAGCCCCCACATGCTATCCATGAACACTGAAGCTTTCTTT.